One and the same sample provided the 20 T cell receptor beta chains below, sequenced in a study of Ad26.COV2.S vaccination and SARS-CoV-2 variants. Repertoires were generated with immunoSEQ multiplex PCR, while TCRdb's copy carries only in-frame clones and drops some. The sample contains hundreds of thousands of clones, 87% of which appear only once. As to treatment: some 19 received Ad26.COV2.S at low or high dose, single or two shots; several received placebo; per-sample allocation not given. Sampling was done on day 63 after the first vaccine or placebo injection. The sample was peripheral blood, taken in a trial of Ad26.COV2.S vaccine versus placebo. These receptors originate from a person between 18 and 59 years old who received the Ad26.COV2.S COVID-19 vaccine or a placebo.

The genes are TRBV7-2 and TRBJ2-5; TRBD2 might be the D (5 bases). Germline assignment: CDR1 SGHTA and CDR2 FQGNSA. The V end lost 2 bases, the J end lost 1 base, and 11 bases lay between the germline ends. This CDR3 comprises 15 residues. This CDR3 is CASSLYRELQETQYF. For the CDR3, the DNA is TGTGCCAGCAGCTTATATCGGGAACTCCAAGAGACCCAGTACTTC.

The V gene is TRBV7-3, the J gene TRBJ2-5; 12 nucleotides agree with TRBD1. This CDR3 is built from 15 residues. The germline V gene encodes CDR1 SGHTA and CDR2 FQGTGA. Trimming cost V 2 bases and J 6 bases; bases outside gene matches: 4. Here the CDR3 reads CASSLGTGGSKTQYF. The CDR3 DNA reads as TGTGCCAGCAGCTTAGGGACAGGGGGCTCGAAGACCCAGTACTTC.

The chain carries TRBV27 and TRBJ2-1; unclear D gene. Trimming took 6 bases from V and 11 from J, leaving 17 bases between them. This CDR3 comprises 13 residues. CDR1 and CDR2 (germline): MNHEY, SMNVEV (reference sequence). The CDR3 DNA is TGTGCCAGCAGAGAAAGGGTGCTGGGTAAGCAGTTCTTC. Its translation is CASRERVLGKQFF.

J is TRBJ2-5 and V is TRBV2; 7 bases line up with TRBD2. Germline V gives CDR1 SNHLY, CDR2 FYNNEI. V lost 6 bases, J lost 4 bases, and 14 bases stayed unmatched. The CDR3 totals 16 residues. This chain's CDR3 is CASRDRDYPTRETQYF. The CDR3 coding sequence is TGTGCCAGCAGGGACCGGGACTATCCTACCCGAGAGACCCAGTACTTC. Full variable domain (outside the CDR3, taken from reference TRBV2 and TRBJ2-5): EPEVTQTPSHQVTQMGQEVILRCVPISNHLYFYWYRQILGQKVEFLVSFYNNEISEKSEIFDDQFSVERPDGSNFTLKIRSTKLEDSAMYFCASRDRDYPTRETQYFGPGTRLLVL.

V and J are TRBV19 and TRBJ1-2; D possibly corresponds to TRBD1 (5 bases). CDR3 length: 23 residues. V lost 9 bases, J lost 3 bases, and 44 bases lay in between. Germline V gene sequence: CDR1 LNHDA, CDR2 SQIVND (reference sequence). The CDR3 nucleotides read TGTGCCAGCTGCCTTCCTTCTGGGGGGAGGCCCCCGGGGTTAGGGCTCTTGGACTATGGCTACACCTTC. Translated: CASCLPSGGRPPGLGLLDYGYTF.

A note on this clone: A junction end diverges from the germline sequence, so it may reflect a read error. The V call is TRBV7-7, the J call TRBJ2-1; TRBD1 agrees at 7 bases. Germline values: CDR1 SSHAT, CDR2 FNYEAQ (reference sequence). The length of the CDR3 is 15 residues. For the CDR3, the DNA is TGTGCTAGCAGCTTAGAGCAGGGGGCCTACAATGAGCAGTTCTTC. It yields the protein CASSLEQGAYNEQFF.

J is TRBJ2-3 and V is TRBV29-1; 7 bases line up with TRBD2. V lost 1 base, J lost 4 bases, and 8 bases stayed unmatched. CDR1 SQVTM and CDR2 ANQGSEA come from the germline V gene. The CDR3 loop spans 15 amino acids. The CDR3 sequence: CSVEVAGERADTQYF. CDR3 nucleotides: TGCAGCGTTGAAGTTGCGGGAGAGCGGGCAGATACGCAGTATTTT.

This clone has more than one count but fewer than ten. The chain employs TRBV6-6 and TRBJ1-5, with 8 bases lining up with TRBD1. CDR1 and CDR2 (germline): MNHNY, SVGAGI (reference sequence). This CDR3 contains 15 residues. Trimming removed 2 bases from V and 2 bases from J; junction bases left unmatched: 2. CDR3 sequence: CASSYDRGGNQPQHF. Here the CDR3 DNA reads TGTGCCAGCAGTTACGACAGGGGCGGCAATCAGCCCCAGCATTTT.

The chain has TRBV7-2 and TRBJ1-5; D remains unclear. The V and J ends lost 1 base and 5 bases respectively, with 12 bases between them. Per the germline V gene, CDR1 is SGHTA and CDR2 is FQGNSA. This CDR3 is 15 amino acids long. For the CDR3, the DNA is TGTGCCAGCAGCTTAGGATATGGGTGGGATCAGCCCCAGCATTTT. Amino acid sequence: CASSLGYGWDQPQHF.

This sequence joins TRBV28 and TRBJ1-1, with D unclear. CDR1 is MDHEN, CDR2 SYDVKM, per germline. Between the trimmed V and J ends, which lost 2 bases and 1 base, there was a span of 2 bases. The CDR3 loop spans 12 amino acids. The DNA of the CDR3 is TGTGCCAGCAGTTTACAGAACACTGAAGCTTTCTTT. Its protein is CASSLQNTEAFF.

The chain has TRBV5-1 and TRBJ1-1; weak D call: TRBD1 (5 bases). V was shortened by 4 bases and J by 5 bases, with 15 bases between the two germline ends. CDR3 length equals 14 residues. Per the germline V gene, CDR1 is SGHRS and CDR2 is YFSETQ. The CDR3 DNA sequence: TGCGCCAGCAGCGCTAGATCCGGGGGGACTGAAGCTTTCTTT. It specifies CASSARSGGTEAFF.

CDR3 loop: CASSVGTSGLQETQYF. For the CDR3, the DNA is TGTGCCAGCAGCGTAGGAACCTCAGGTTTACAAGAGACCCAGTACTTC. The rearrangement links TRBV9 to TRBJ2-5, with D hard to call. The CDR3 extends over 16 amino acids. Germline loops: CDR1 SGDLS, CDR2 YYNGEE. V lost 0 bases and J 2 bases, leaving 14 bases between the germline ends.

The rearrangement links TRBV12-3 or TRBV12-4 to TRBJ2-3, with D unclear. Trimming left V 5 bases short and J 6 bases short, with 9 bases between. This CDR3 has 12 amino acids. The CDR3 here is CASSVGWDTQYF. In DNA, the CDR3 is TGTGCCAGCAGTGTCGGGTGGGATACGCAGTATTTT.

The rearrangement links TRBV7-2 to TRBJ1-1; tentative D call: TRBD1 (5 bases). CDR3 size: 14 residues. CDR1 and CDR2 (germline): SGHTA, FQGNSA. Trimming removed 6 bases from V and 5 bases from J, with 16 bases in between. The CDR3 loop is CASSSRVFNTEAFF. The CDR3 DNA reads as TGTGCCAGCAGTTCCAGGGTATTTAATACTGAAGCTTTCTTT. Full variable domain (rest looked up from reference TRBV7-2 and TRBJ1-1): GAGVSQSPSNKVTEKGKDVELRCDPISGHTALYWYRQSLGQGLEFLIYFQGNSAPDKSGLPSDRFSAERTGGSVSTLTIQRTQQEDSAVYLCASSSRVFNTEAFFGQGTRLTVV.

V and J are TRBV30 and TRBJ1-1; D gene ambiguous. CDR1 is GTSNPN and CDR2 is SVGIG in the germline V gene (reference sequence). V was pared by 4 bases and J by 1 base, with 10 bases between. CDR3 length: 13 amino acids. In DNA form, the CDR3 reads TGTGCCTGGAATTTAGGGAAGAACACTGAAGCTTTCTTT. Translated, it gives CAWNLGKNTEAFF.

DNA for the CDR3: TGTGCCAGCAGCGTAGCTGGAGACAGTGCCTACGAGCAGTACTTC. Translating it yields CASSVAGDSAYEQYF. The chain carries TRBV9 and TRBJ2-7; D may be TRBD1 (5 bases). The germline V gene has CDR1 SGDLS and CDR2 YYNGEE. CDR3 size: 15 residues. With 0 bases removed from V and 2 bases from J, the gap between germline ends came to 12 bases.

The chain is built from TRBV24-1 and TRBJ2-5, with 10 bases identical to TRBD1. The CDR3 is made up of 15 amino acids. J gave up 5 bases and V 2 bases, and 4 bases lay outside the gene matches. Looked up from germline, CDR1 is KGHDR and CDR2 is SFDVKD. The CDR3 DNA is TGTGCCACCAGTGATTCCGGGACAGGGGCCGAGACCCAGTACTTC. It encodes CATSDSGTGAETQYF.

In DNA form, the CDR3 reads TGTGCCAGCAGCTTTAGGACAGGGGCTAACTATGGCTACACCTTC. It codes for CASSFRTGANYGYTF. The rearrangement links TRBV5-4 to TRBJ1-2; 9 bases agree with TRBD1. V trimming: 2 bases; J trimming: 0 bases; junction bases outside the gene matches: 2. CDR1 is SGHNT, CDR2 YYREEE, per germline (reference sequence). The CDR3 contains 15 residues.

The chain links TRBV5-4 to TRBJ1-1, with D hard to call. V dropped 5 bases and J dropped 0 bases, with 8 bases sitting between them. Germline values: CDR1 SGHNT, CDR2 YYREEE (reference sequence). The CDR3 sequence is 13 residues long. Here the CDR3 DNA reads TGTGCCAGCAGGTCAGGTCTGAACACTGAAGCTTTCTTT. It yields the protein CASRSGLNTEAFF.

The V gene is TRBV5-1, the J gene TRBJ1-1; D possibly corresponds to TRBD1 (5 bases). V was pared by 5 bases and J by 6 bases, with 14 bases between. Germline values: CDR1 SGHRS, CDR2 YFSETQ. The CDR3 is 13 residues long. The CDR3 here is CASSPGTGSEAFF. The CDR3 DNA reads TGCGCCAGCAGTCCCGGGACCGGTTCTGAAGCTTTCTTT. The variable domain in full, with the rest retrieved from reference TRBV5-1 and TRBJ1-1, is KAGVTQTPRYLIKTRGQQVTLSCSPISGHRSVSWYQQTPGQGLQFLFEYFSETQRNKGNFPGRFSGRQFSNSRSEMNVSTLELGDSALYLCASSPGTGSEAFFGQGTRLTVV.